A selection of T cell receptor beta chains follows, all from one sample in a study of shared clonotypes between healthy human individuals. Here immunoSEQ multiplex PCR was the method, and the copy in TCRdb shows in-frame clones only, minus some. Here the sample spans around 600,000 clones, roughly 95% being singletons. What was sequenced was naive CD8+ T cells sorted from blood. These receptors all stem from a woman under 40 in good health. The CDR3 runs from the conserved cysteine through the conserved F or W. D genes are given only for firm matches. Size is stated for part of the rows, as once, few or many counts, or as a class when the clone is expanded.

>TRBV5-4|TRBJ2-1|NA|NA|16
TGTGCCAGCAGCACGGTCGTTTACGGGGGTCACAATGAGCAGTTCTTC
CASSTVVYGGHNEQFF
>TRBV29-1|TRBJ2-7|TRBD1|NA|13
TGCAGCGTTGTCTTACAGGGGGACTACGAGCAGTACTTC
CSVVLQGDYEQYF
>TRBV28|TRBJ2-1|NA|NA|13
TGTGCCAGCAGTTTTTTTCGGGGCAATGAGCAGTTCTTC
CASSFFRGNEQFF
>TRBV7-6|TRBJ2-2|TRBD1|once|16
TGTGCCAGCAGCCCTCTGACAGGGGAGGTCCCCGGGGAGCTGTTTTTT
CASSPLTGEVPGELFF
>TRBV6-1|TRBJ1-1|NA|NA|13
TGTGCCAGCAGTGAGGTCCTTAACACTGAAGCTTTCTTT
CASSEVLNTEAFF
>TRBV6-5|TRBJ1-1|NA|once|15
TGTGCCAGCAGACTACAGGGCGAAGGGACCACTGAAGCTTTCTTT
CASRLQGEGTTEAFF
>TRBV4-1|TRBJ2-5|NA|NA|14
TGCGCCAGCAGCCAAGATCATCACTACGAGACCCAGTACTTC
CASSQDHHYETQYF
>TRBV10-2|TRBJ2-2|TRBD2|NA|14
TGCGCCAGCAGTGAAACTAGCGGTACCGGGGAGCTGTTTTTT
CASSETSGTGELFF
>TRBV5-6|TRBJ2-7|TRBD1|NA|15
TGTGCCAGCAGCTTGGTGTGGCAGGGGGCCTACGAGCAGTACTTC
CASSLVWQGAYEQYF
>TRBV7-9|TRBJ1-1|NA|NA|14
TGTGCCAGCAGCTTAGTTTACTCTTCAGAGAAAGCTTTCTTT
CASSLVYSSEKAFF
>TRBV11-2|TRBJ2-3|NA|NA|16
TGTGCCAGCAGTTGGCAGGCCGGGACGGGAACAGATACGCAGTATTTT
CASSWQAGTGTDTQYF
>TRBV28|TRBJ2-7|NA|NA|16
TGTGCCAGCAGCCTCATAGCGCCACAAACCTACGTCGAGCAGTACTTC
CASSLIAPQTYVEQYF
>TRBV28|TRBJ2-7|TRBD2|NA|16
TGTGCCAGCAGTCCGCTAGCGGGACCTTCGGGGCACGAGCAGTACTTC
CASSPLAGPSGHEQYF
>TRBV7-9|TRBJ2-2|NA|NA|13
TGTGCCAGCACCCTAGGGGTCGCCGGGGAGCTGTTTTTT
CASTLGVAGELFF
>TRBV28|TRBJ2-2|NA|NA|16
TGTGCCAGCAGGCCGGTTGGCCGTGCGAACACCGGGGAGCTGTTTTTT
CASRPVGRANTGELFF
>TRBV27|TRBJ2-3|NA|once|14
TGTGCCAGCAGTCGGACAGCCGTGGCAGATACGCAGTATTTT
CASSRTAVADTQYF
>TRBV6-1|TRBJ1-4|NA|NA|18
TGTGCCAGCAGTGAAGGGGCAGGGAAAGGGTTAGCTAATGAAAAACTGTTTTTT
CASSEGAGKGLANEKLFF
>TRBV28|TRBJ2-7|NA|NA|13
TGTGCCAGCAGTTTGTCCCCGGGGAACGAGCAGTACTTC
CASSLSPGNEQYF
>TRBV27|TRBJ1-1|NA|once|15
TGTGCCAGCAGTTTATCACGGGGGCTGGGCACTGAAGCTTTCTTT
CASSLSRGLGTEAFF
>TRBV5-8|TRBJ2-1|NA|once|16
TGTGCCAGCAGCTTGGCCAGGGGCGGGAGTCACAATGAGCAGTTCTTC
CASSLARGGSHNEQFF
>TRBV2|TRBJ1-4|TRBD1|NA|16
TGTGCCAGCAGGGACAGGACAGGGGTGACTAATGAAAAACTGTTTTTT
CASRDRTGVTNEKLFF
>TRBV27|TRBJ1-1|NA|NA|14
TGTGCCAGCAGTTTATCAAGGGGGGGGACTGAAGCTTTCTTT
CASSLSRGGTEAFF
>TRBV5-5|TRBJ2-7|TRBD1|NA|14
TGTGCCAGCAGCCCCGGGACAGGGTCCTACGAGCAGTACTTC
CASSPGTGSYEQYF
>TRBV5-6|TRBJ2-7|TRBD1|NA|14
TGTGCCAGCAGCTTGGCAGGGGGATCTTACGAGCAGTACTTC
CASSLAGGSYEQYF
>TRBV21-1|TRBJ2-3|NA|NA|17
TGTGCCAGCAGCAAAGGCCAGCGGGAGAGGGGAACAGATACGCAGTATTTT
CASSKGQRERGTDTQYF
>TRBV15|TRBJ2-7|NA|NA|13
TGTGCCACCAGCACTCGGGTAGGGCCCGAGCAGTACTTC
CATSTRVGPEQYF
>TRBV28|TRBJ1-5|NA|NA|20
TGTGCCAGCAGTTCTCCCGTGCCTCCACAGGGTGGTAGGAGCAATCAGCCCCAGCATTTT
CASSSPVPPQGGRSNQPQHF
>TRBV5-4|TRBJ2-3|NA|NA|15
TGTGCCAGCAGCTTGGCCGGGGGAGGCGCAGATACGCAGTATTTT
CASSLAGGGADTQYF
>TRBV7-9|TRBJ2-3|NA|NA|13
TGTGCCAGCAGCTTAGTTGAGGCAGATACGCAGTATTTT
CASSLVEADTQYF